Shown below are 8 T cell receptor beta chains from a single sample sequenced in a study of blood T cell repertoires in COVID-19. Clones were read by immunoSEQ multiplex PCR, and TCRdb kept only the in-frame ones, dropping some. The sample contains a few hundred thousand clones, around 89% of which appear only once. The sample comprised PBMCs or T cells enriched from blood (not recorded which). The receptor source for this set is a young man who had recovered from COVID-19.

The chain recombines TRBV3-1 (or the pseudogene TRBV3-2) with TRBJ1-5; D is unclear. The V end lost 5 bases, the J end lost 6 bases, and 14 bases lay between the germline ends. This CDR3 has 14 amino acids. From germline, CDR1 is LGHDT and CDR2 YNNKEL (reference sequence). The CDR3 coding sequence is TGTGCCAGCAGCGACACGGGAGTGGCTCAGCCCCAGCATTTT. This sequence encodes CASSDTGVAQPQHF.

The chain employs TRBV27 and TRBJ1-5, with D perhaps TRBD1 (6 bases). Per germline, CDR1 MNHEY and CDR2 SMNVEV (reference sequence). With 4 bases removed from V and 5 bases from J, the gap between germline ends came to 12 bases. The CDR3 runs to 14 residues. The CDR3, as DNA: TGTGCCAGCAGTTCGTACAGGGCCGATCAGCCCCAGCATTTT. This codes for CASSSYRADQPQHF.

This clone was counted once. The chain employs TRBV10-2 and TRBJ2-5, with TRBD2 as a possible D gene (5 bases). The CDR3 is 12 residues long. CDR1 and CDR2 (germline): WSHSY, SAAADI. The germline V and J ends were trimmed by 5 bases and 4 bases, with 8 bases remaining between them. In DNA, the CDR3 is TGCGCCAGCAGTCGAAGCGGAGAGACCCAGTACTTC. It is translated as CASSRSGETQYF.

The CDR3 sequence: CASSASSEQYF. The CDR3 DNA follows: TGTGCCAGCAGCGCTAGTAGCGAGCAGTACTTC. The genes are TRBV7-9 and TRBJ2-7; unclear D gene. The V end was cut by 5 bases, the J end by 6 bases, with 8 bases between. The CDR3 has 11 amino acids. Germline CDR1 reads SEHNR; CDR2 reads FQNEAQ (reference sequence).

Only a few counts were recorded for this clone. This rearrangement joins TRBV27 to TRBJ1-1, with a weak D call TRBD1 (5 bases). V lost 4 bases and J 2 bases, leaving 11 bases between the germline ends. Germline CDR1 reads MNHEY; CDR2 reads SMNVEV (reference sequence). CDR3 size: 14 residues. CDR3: CASSYKQVNTEAFF. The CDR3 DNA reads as TGTGCCAGCAGTTATAAACAGGTAAACACTGAAGCTTTCTTT.

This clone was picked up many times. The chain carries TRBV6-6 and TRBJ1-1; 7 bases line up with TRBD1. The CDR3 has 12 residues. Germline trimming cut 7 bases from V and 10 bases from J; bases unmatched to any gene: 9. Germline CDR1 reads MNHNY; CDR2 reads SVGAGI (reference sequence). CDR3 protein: CASTPRGRGAFF. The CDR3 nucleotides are TGTGCCAGCACCCCGAGGGGGCGCGGAGCTTTCTTT.

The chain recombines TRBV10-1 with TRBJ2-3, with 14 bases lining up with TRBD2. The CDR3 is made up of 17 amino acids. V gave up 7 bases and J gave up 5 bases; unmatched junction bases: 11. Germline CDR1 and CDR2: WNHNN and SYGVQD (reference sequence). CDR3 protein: CASTEGLAGEGGDTQYF. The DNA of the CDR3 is TGCGCCAGCACCGAGGGACTAGCGGGAGAGGGGGGAGATACGCAGTATTTT.

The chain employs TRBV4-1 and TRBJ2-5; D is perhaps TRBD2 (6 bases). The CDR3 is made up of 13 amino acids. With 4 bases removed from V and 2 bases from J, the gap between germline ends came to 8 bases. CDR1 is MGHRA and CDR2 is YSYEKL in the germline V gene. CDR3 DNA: TGCGCCAGCAGCCCCGGGGGTCAAGAGACCCAGTACTTC. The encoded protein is CASSPGGQETQYF.